This is a list of T cell receptor beta chains from one sample in a study of cytomegalovirus exposure and HLA in healthy donors. Only in-frame clones appear in the TCRdb table, and some are missing; sequencing was by immunoSEQ multiplex PCR. This sample's table reports more than 95,000 clones. The sample comprised PBMCs. The receptors were sampled from a man younger than 40 in good health and CMV-seronegative. Both conserved end residues are part of each CDR3. D genes are given only for firm matches.

TRBV27	TRBJ2-1	TRBD2	CASSPGGSGVYNEQFF	TGTGCCAGCAGCCCCGGGGGTAGCGGGGTATACAATGAGCAGTTCTTC
TRBV7-3	TRBJ1-1	-	CASSSAANTEAFF	TGTGCCAGCAGCTCTGCGGCAAACACTGAAGCTTTCTTT
TRBV19	TRBJ2-5	TRBD2	CASSITSGRQETQYF	TGTGCCAGTAGTATTACTAGCGGGAGGCAAGAGACCCAGTACTTC
TRBV28	TRBJ2-7	TRBD2	CASCTAGGPEQYF	TGTGCCAGCTGCACAGCGGGAGGGCCCGAGCAGTACTTC
TRBV5-4	TRBJ2-1	-	CASSLAQRTDEQFF	TGTGCCAGCAGCTTGGCCCAACGCACGGATGAGCAGTTCTTC
TRBV5-5	TRBJ2-3	-	CASSSWGGPTDTQYF	TGTGCCAGCAGCTCTTGGGGGGGCCCGACAGATACGCAGTATTTT
TRBV27	TRBJ1-1	TRBD1	CASSLDRGTEAFF	TGTGCCAGCAGTTTGGACAGGGGTACTGAAGCTTTCTTT
TRBV28	TRBJ2-7	TRBD1	CASSMGTGNDEQYF	TGTGCCAGCAGTATGGGGACAGGGAACGACGAGCAGTACTTC
TRBV11-2	TRBJ2-7	TRBD2	CASSSYLAGSYEQYF	TGTGCCAGCAGCTCGTACCTAGCGGGATCCTACGAGCAGTACTTC
TRBV10-3	TRBJ2-1	TRBD2	CAISGAGLAGFQSLNEQFF	TGTGCCATCAGTGGGGCGGGACTAGCGGGATTTCAGTCCTTGAATGAGCAGTTCTTC
TRBV6-5	TRBJ2-7	-	CASTPDSSYEQYF	TGTGCCAGCACTCCTGACAGTTCCTACGAGCAGTACTTC
TRBV5-1	TRBJ1-1	-	CASSREGDNTEAFF	TGCGCCAGCAGCCGGGAGGGGGATAACACTGAAGCTTTCTTT
TRBV18	TRBJ1-2	-	CASSPSDLLLNYGYTF	TGTGCCAGCTCACCTTCAGATTTACTACTTAACTATGGCTACACCTTC
TRBV7-2	TRBJ2-7	-	CASSFNNAYEQYF	TGTGCCAGCAGCTTTAACAACGCATACGAGCAGTACTTC
TRBV28	TRBJ2-1	TRBD2	CASSLPLAENEQFF	TGTGCCAGCAGTCTACCTCTAGCGGAAAATGAGCAGTTCTTC
TRBV6-1	TRBJ2-7	TRBD1	CASSGDRVPNYEQYF	TGTGCCAGCAGTGGGGACAGGGTACCCAACTACGAGCAGTACTTC
TRBV7-2	TRBJ2-7	TRBD1	CASSLGGTAQYF	TGTGCCAGCAGCTTAGGAGGGACAGCCCAGTACTTC
TRBV29-1	TRBJ2-1	TRBD1	CSVDPGQGRNEQFF	TGCAGCGTTGACCCGGGACAGGGTCGTAATGAGCAGTTCTTC
TRBV5-1	TRBJ2-7	-	CASRRESSYEQYF	TGCGCCAGCCGGAGGGAAAGCTCCTACGAGCAGTACTTC
TRBV19	TRBJ2-2	TRBD1	CASRPGQGIPGELFF	TGTGCCAGTAGACCGGGACAGGGTATCCCCGGGGAGCTGTTTTTT
TRBV4-2	TRBJ1-1	TRBD1	CASSQHPRGPESLNTEAFF	TGTGCCAGCAGCCAACATCCAAGGGGGCCAGAATCGTTGAACACTGAAGCTTTCTTT
TRBV2	TRBJ1-1	TRBD1	CASSDRGHTEAFF	TGTGCCAGCAGTGACAGGGGGCACACTGAAGCTTTCTTT
TRBV7-2	TRBJ2-2	-	CASSFPTAGENTGELFF	TGTGCCAGCAGCTTTCCGACAGCAGGGGAGAACACCGGGGAGCTGTTTTTT
TRBV5-1	TRBJ2-7	TRBD1	CASSLTGQGAYEQYF	TGCGCCAGCAGCTTAACAGGACAGGGGGCTTACGAGCAGTACTTC